These 27 T cell receptor beta chains originate from one sample sequenced in a study of cytomegalovirus exposure and HLA in healthy donors. PCR primers comprised 60 Vbeta and 13 Jbeta primers. The assay was immunoSEQ multiplex PCR, and TCRdb's table has in-frame clones only and misses some. The sample includes about 150,000 clones, approximately 80% seen only once; the top ten take about 5.6%. The sequenced sample was PBMCs. Receptors originate from a man between 25 and 39 years old in good health and CMV-seropositive.

The chain has TRBV11-2 and TRBJ2-2, with TRBD1 identical over 7 bases. Trimming took 1 base from V and 4 from J; bases not matched to a gene: 3. CDR1 is SGHAT and CDR2 is FQNNGV in the germline V gene. CDR3 length equals 15 residues. CDR3: CASSLGAGGTGELFF. Here the CDR3 DNA reads TGTGCCAGCAGCTTAGGGGCAGGGGGCACCGGGGAGCTGTTTTTT.

The chain joins TRBV30 to TRBJ1-2; D unclear. Trimming removed 2 bases at V and 2 bases at J, with 6 bases between. This CDR3 spans 12 amino acids. Per the germline V gene, CDR1 is GTSNPN and CDR2 is SVGIG (reference sequence). CDR3 sequence: CAWSLTNYGYTF. The CDR3 coding sequence is TGTGCCTGGAGTCTTACAAACTATGGCTACACCTTC. Full variable domain (missing parts from reference TRBV30 and TRBJ1-2): SQTIHQWPATLVQPVGSPLSLECTVEGTSNPNLYWYRQAAGRGLQLLFYSVGIGQISSEVPQNLSASRPQDRQFILSSKKLLLSDSGFYLCAWSLTNYGYTFGSGTRLTVV.

This rearrangement joins TRBV4-1 to TRBJ2-7; the match to TRBD1 covers 9 bases. Trimming cost V 2 bases and J 2 bases; bases outside gene matches: 7. CDR1 is MGHRA and CDR2 is YSYEKL in the germline V gene. The CDR3 loop spans 16 amino acids. CDR3 bases: TGCGCCAGCAGCCAACCCGGGACAGGGATCACCTACGAGCAGTACTTC. Protein: CASSQPGTGITYEQYF.

The chain has TRBV9 and TRBJ1-2; TRBD1 is a possible D gene (6 bases). The ends were cut back, 3 bases at V and 4 bases at J, with 16 bases in the middle. The CDR3 length is 15 residues. The V gene's germline CDR1 is SGDLS and CDR2 YYNGEE. The CDR3 protein is CASSAEGVPTYGYTF. The CDR3 DNA reads TGTGCCAGCAGCGCTGAGGGGGTTCCCACCTATGGCTACACCTTC.

Only one count was recorded for this clone. This chain joins TRBV4-2 and TRBJ2-7; 8 nucleotides line up with TRBD2. The J segment lost 5 bases and the V segment lost 0 bases, leaving 15 bases of the junction unmatched. CDR1 is LGHNA, CDR2 YNFKEQ, per germline. The CDR3 extends over 18 amino acids. In nucleotides, the CDR3 is TGTGCCAGCAGCCAAGAAGGTGTCGTCAGCGGGAGACGACACGAGCAGTACTTC. It specifies CASSQEGVVSGRRHEQYF.

This rearrangement joins TRBV6-6 to TRBJ2-2; possibly TRBD2 for D (6 bases). Trimming stripped 4 bases from V and 6 bases from J, with 18 bases between. The CDR3 is 16 amino acids. Germline loops: CDR1 MNHNY, CDR2 SVGAGI (reference sequence). Written as DNA, the CDR3 is TGTGCCAGCAGTTCTCCGGGCCTAGCGCAACCCGGGGAGCTGTTTTTT. It translates to CASSSPGLAQPGELFF.

This clone came up once. The chain couples TRBV4-1 to TRBJ2-1, with D uncertain. There are 17 residues in the CDR3. Trimming cost V 3 bases and J 4 bases, with 19 bases left between them. Germline V CDR1 and CDR2: MGHRA, YSYEKL. CDR3 sequence (DNA): TGCGCCAGCAGCCACCCCCCAGGAACGGCTACTTACAATGAGCAGTTCTTC. Its translation is CASSHPPGTATYNEQFF.

The chain employs TRBV11-3 and TRBJ2-3; D ambiguous. The CDR3 runs to 15 residues. The germline V gene has CDR1 SGHNT and CDR2 YENEEA. V gave up 10 bases and J gave up 0 bases, with 17 bases separating them. The CDR3 protein is CATSKLSYSTDTQYF. The CDR3 bases are TGTGCCACCTCGAAGTTGAGTTATAGCACAGATACGCAGTATTTT.

This clone was counted between two and nine times. The rearrangement joins TRBV10-3 to TRBJ1-2; 9 positions agree with TRBD1. V dropped 5 bases and J dropped 8; count of bases not matched to a gene: 6. This CDR3 spans 13 amino acids. Germline-derived CDR1 and CDR2 are ENHRY and SYGVKD. The CDR3 region has the DNA TGTGCCATCAGTATACAGGGGGCGGGAGGCTACACCTTC. It is translated as CAISIQGAGGYTF.

The V call is TRBV7-2, the J call TRBJ2-3; 10 nucleotides match TRBD1. The length of the CDR3 is 15 residues. The germline gives CDR1 SGHTA, CDR2 FQGNSA. V lost 6 bases and J lost 3; bases outside the gene matches: 6. The CDR3, as DNA: TGTGCCAGCAGTATCGACAGGGGGCGGACAGATACGCAGTATTTT. This encodes CASSIDRGRTDTQYF.

This sequence joins TRBV27 and TRBJ1-1; 7 bases fit TRBD1. This CDR3 contains 15 residues. Germline CDR1 is MNHEY and CDR2 is SMNVEV (reference sequence). V shed 5 bases and J 0 bases; nucleotides not matched to a gene: 6. CDR3 DNA: TGTGCCAGCAGTCGACAGGGTGGCATGAACACTGAAGCTTTCTTT. It encodes CASSRQGGMNTEAFF.

The chain recombines TRBV7-6 with TRBJ1-2, with TRBD1 identical over 9 bases. After removal of 4 bases from V and 1 base from J, the junction contained 4 bases not matched to a gene. The germline V gene has CDR1 SGHVS and CDR2 FNYEAQ. The CDR3 is 15 residues long. CDR3 DNA: TGTGCCAGCAGCTCTCGGGACAGGGATAACTATGGCTACACCTTC. It specifies CASSSRDRDNYGYTF.

V and J are TRBV5-1 and TRBJ2-3; weak D call: TRBD2 (5 bases). The length of the CDR3 is 15 residues. V was cut by 0 bases and J by 2 bases, with 10 bases left in between. CDR1 and CDR2 (germline): SGHRS, YFSETQ. The CDR3 here is CASSLEAVVTDTQYF. In DNA form, the CDR3 reads TGCGCCAGCAGCTTGGAAGCGGTTGTCACAGATACGCAGTATTTT.

CDR3 sequence: CASRRDRAVNTEAFF. In DNA form, the CDR3 reads TGTGCCAGCAGGAGAGACAGGGCCGTGAACACTGAAGCTTTCTTT. This chain joins TRBV2 and TRBJ1-1; 7 bases fit TRBD1. Germline V gene sequence: CDR1 SNHLY, CDR2 FYNNEI. V trimming: 6 bases; J trimming: 0 bases; junction bases outside the gene matches: 7. The CDR3 runs 15 residues.

The count of this clone is one. The chain is built from TRBV5-1 and TRBJ2-2; TRBD1 is a possible D gene (6 bases). Trimming took 3 bases from V and 0 from J, leaving 9 bases between them. CDR3 length: 15 amino acids. CDR1 and CDR2 from the germline V gene are SGHRS and YFSETQ. CDR3 protein: CASSSDRSNTGELFF. The CDR3 nucleotides are TGCGCCAGCAGCTCTGACAGGTCGAACACCGGGGAGCTGTTTTTT.

V usage is TRBV7-6 and J usage is TRBJ2-5, with 8 bases lining up with TRBD1. The CDR3 runs to 15 residues. Trimming at V came to 5 bases and at J to 4 bases, leaving 9 bases not matched to a gene. Germline CDR1 SGHVS, CDR2 FNYEAQ. This CDR3 reads CASSRYRGEVETQYF. CDR3 nucleotide sequence: TGTGCCAGCAGCCGATACAGGGGGGAGGTAGAGACCCAGTACTTC.

This clone was seen only once. The CDR3 spells CSVVSDTQYF. CDR3 DNA sequence: TGCAGCGTTGTCTCAGATACGCAGTATTTT. V is TRBV29-1 and J is TRBJ2-3; D uncertain. This CDR3 has 10 residues. The ends were cut back, 4 bases at V and 4 bases at J, with 3 bases in the middle. CDR1 SQVTM and CDR2 ANQGSEA come from the germline V gene.

A word on this clone: The identical CDR3 is also encoded by other nucleotide sequences in the sample. The CDR3 protein is CASSIDYSNQPQHF. The CDR3, as DNA: TGTGCCAGTAGTATAGACTATAGCAATCAGCCCCAGCATTTT. This sequence joins TRBV19 and TRBJ1-5; the D is unclear. V lost 0 bases and J 0 bases, leaving 3 bases between the germline ends. CDR3 length equals 14 residues. The germline CDR1 and CDR2 sequences are LNHDA and SQIVND (reference sequence).

This chain connects TRBV7-2 to TRBJ2-3; TRBD2 matches 14 bases. The length of the CDR3 is 21 residues. Germline CDR1 and CDR2: SGHTA and FQGNSA. V lost 0 bases, J lost 0 bases, and 11 bases stayed unmatched. The CDR3 DNA follows: TGTGCCAGCAGCTTAGCTCTTCCGGGACTAGCGGGGGTTCGTAGCACAGATACGCAGTATTTT. It codes for CASSLALPGLAGVRSTDTQYF.

The J gene is TRBJ2-1, the V gene TRBV12-5, with 8 bases that match TRBD1. The V and J ends lost 6 bases and 6 bases, in that order; junction bases with no gene match: 4. Germline V gene sequence: CDR1 LGHNT, CDR2 FRNRAP. There are 13 residues in the CDR3. CDR3 sequence reads: CASGITGGNEQFF. CDR3 in DNA: TGTGCTAGTGGCATAACAGGGGGCAATGAGCAGTTCTTC.

This clone was counted once. The V gene is TRBV14, the J gene TRBJ2-5; 9 bases match TRBD2. V lost 5 bases, J lost 11 bases, and 21 bases stayed unmatched. The length of the CDR3 is 17 residues. The germline CDR1 and CDR2 sequences are SGHDN and FVKESK. CDR3 region: CASSVRDMGLALSEQYF. The DNA of the CDR3 is TGTGCCAGCAGCGTTCGGGACATGGGACTAGCCCTCTCGGAGCAGTACTTC.

Only a few counts were recorded for this clone. The chain combines TRBV2 with TRBJ2-3; 9 bases fit TRBD1. Germline assignment: CDR1 SNHLY and CDR2 FYNNEI. The V and J ends lost 1 base and 11 bases, in that order; junction bases with no gene match: 19. The length of the CDR3 is 18 residues. CDR3 DNA sequence: TGTGCCAGCAGTGAAGAAGAGGGGGGACAGGGAGGACTTTTTAGGCAGTATTTT. Its translation is CASSEEEGGQGGLFRQYF.

The rearrangement joins TRBV13 to TRBJ2-7; D possibly corresponds to TRBD2 (6 bases). CDR1 is PRHDT, CDR2 FYEKMQ, per germline (reference sequence). This CDR3 has 14 residues. Trimming stripped 4 bases from V and 4 bases from J, with 14 bases between. For the CDR3, the DNA is TGTGCCAGCAGCTCGGGGAGGAGTAGTTACGAGCAGTACTTC. It is translated as CASSSGRSSYEQYF.

The gene calls are TRBV5-1 and TRBJ2-5; 7 nucleotides match TRBD1. The closer fit of TRBJ2-7 to the DNA end suggests the J call may be wrong. Germline V gives CDR1 SGHRS, CDR2 YFSETQ. The CDR3 length is 15 residues. CDR3 sequence (DNA): TGCGCCAGCAGCACCATGACAGGGAGCTCCTACGAGCAGTACTTC. Translated, it gives CASSTMTGSSYEQYF.

This clone was picked up one time. This chain uses TRBV29-1 with TRBJ1-5; TRBD1 matches at 7 bases. Per the germline V gene, CDR1 is SQVTM and CDR2 is ANQGSEA. With V trimmed by 0 bases and J by 6 bases, 8 bases remained unmatched. The CDR3 sequence is 15 residues long. The CDR3 loop reads CSVEDPRGDSQPQHF. The CDR3 DNA is TGCAGCGTTGAAGATCCCAGGGGGGATAGTCAGCCCCAGCATTTT. The variable domain in full, with the rest retrieved from reference TRBV29-1 and TRBJ1-5, is SAVISQKPSRDICQRGTSLTIQCQVDSQVTMMFWYRQQPGQSLTLIATANQGSEATYESGFVIDKFPISRPNLTFSTLTVSNMSPEDSSIYLCSVEDPRGDSQPQHFGDGTRLSIL.

The gene calls are TRBV7-9 and TRBJ1-3; TRBD1 agrees at 9 bases. The germline V gene encodes CDR1 SEHNR and CDR2 FQNEAQ (reference sequence). The CDR3 has 14 amino acids. The V segment lost 5 bases and the J segment 2 bases; nucleotides outside the gene matches: 1. This CDR3 is CASSRDRAGNTIYF. The CDR3 coding sequence is TGTGCCAGCAGCCGGGACAGGGCTGGAAACACCATATATTTT.

The rearrangement joins TRBV27 to TRBJ2-7; 9 nucleotides line up with TRBD2. V dropped 0 bases and J dropped 0; count of bases not matched to a gene: 3. This CDR3 region has 16 residues. Germline V gene data show CDR1 as MNHEY and CDR2 as SMNVEV (reference sequence). CDR3 sequence reads: CASSLSPGLASYEQYF. The CDR3 DNA reads TGTGCCAGCAGTTTATCCCCGGGACTAGCCTCCTACGAGCAGTACTTC.